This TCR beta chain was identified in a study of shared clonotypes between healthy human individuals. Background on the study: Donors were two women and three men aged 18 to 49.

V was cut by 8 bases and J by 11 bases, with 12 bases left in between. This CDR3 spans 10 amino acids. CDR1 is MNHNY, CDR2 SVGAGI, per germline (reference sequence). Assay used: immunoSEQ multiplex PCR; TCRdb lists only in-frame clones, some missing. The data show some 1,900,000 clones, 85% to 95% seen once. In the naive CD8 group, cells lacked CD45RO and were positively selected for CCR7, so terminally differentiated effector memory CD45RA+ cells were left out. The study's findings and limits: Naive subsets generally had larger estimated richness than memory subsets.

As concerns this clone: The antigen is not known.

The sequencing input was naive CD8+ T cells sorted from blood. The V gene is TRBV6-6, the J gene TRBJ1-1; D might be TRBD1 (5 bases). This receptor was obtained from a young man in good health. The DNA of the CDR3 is TGTGCCAGCCTTCAGGAGGGGGCTTTCTTT. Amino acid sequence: CASLQEGAFF.